The 7 T cell receptor beta chains in this list originate from one sample, sequenced in a study of T cells in Graves' hyperthyroidism and ophthalmopathy. Amplification targeted TCR beta CDR3 regions from RNA transcripts. Carried out on the TCR CDR3, a first-round RT-PCR used the HTBI primer set. Via MiXCR, TCRdb re-called the multiplex PCR reads, giving one row per CDR3 protein. This repertoire shows 750,000 to 950,000 distinct CDR3 sequences, 38% found once; its top ten account for 8.9%. Sequenced input: blood. The origin of the receptors is a man younger than 35 with Graves' hyperthyroidism.

This clonotype was seen once. A much larger clone differs by one base, so this may be a read error. The chain has TRBV19 and TRBJ2-7, with 8 nucleotides matching TRBD2. The V segment lost 8 bases and the J segment 5 bases; nucleotides outside the gene matches: 8. The CDR3 runs to 13 residues. Germline V CDR1 and CDR2: LNHDA, SQIVND (reference sequence). In nucleotides, the CDR3 is TGTGCCAGTGGTAGTGAAGCGGGAGACGAGCAGTACTTC. Protein sequence: CASGSEAGDEQYF.

Note on this clonotype: At one end the junction does not follow the germline gene, possibly because of a read error. The rearrangement uses TRBV7-8 and TRBJ1-1, with a possible D match to TRBD1 (6 bases). Germline CDR1 and CDR2: SGHVS and FQNEAQ. The CDR3 contains 15 residues. CDR3 loop: CASSQDRTVNTETFF. CDR3 DNA: TGTGCCAGCAGCCAAGATCGGACAGTGAACACTGAAACTTTCTTT.

In regard to this clonotype: A much larger clone sits a single nucleotide away, making a read error possible. This chain connects TRBV5-4 to TRBJ1-1, with TRBD1 matching 8 bases. J was trimmed by 1 base and V by 5 bases; bases with no gene match: 4. The CDR3 covers 14 residues. Germline CDR1 SGHNT, CDR2 YYREEE (reference sequence). CDR3 loop: CASRRTGKNTEAFF. Here the CDR3 DNA reads TGTGCCAGCAGGAGGACAGGGAAGAACACTGAAGCTTTCTTT. The whole variable domain, remainder taken from reference TRBV5-4 and TRBJ1-1, is ETGVTQSPTHLIKTRGQQVTLRCSSQSGHNTVSWYQQALGQGPQFIFQYYREEENGRGNFPPRFSGLQFPNYSSELNVNALELDDSALYLCASRRTGKNTEAFFGQGTRLTVV.

The rearrangement joins TRBV29-1 to TRBJ1-2, with a tentative D call TRBD1 (5 bases). The CDR3 totals 12 residues. The germline gives CDR1 SQVTM, CDR2 ANQGSEA. V lost 8 bases and J lost 4, with 14 bases in between. In nucleotides, the CDR3 is TGCAGCTTGGAGGCGGGGGGCTATGGCTACACCTTC. Protein product: CSLEAGGYGYTF.

This clonotype was recorded at least ten times. The rearrangement links TRBV2 to TRBJ1-1; no firm D call. V was trimmed by 3 bases and J by 8 bases, leaving 7 bases between them. This CDR3 has 11 amino acids. Germline V lookup: CDR1 SNHLY, CDR2 FYNNEI. CDR3 sequence reads: CASSDVVEAFF. CDR3 DNA sequence: TGTGCCAGCAGTGATGTCGTAGAAGCTTTCTTT.

This clonotype was counted only a few times. The rearrangement links TRBV2 to TRBJ1-3, with TRBD1 matching over 7 bases. This CDR3 has 14 amino acids. V lost 5 bases to trimming and J lost 4 bases; unmatched junction nucleotides: 5. The germline CDR1 and CDR2 sequences are SNHLY and FYNNEI. The CDR3 DNA reads TGTGCCAGCAGTTTACAGGGGAGAGGAAACACCATATATTTT. Translation: CASSLQGRGNTIYF.

This clonotype came up a few times. The chain employs TRBV19 and TRBJ2-5; D perhaps matches TRBD1 (6 bases). V lost 5 bases and J 0 bases, leaving 13 bases between the germline ends. CDR1 LNHDA and CDR2 SQIVND come from the germline V gene (reference sequence). This CDR3 is 15 amino acids long. The CDR3 spells CASSARDIHQETQYF. The CDR3 bases are TGTGCCAGTAGTGCCCGGGACATCCACCAAGAGACCCAGTACTTC.